Presented here are 14 T cell receptor beta chains from one specimen sequenced in a study of cytomegalovirus exposure and HLA in healthy donors. 13 Jbeta primers and 60 Vbeta primers were used for the PCR. Data came from immunoSEQ multiplex PCR; TCRdb stores just in-frame clones and leaves some out. The sample comprises approximately 140,000 clones, nearly 85% of which are singletons, and approximately 1% rests with the top ten. Sequencing used PBMCs. The receptors come from a boy aged 5-17 years in good health and CMV-seronegative.

V and J are TRBV4-2 and TRBJ2-1, with 12 bases aligning to TRBD2. The CDR3 is 15 residues long. Trimming at V came to 0 bases and at J to 7 bases, leaving 1 base not matched to a gene. Germline CDR1 LGHNA, CDR2 YNFKEQ. As DNA, the CDR3 is TGTGCCAGCAGCCAAGACGGGACTAGCGGGAATGAGCAGTTCTTC. Translation gives CASSQDGTSGNEQFF.

The chain combines TRBV30 with TRBJ2-1, with D perhaps matching TRBD2 (5 bases). The germline gives CDR1 GTSNPN, CDR2 SVGIG (reference sequence). The V end was cut by 0 bases, the J end by 4 bases, with 13 bases between. This CDR3 comprises 15 residues. The CDR3 nucleotides read TGTGCCTGGAGTGTAGGAGCGGAGCAGTACAATGAGCAGTTCTTC. Encoded protein: CAWSVGAEQYNEQFF.

The chain has TRBV7-2 and TRBJ2-3; 10 nucleotides align to TRBD2. From germline, CDR1 is SGHTA and CDR2 FQGNSA. The CDR3 contains 15 residues. With V trimmed by 3 bases and J by 3 bases, 3 bases remained unmatched. The CDR3 sequence is CASSFLTSGTDTQYF. The CDR3 coding sequence is TGTGCCAGCAGCTTTTTGACTAGCGGGACAGATACGCAGTATTTT. The entire variable domain, with the rest obtained from reference TRBV7-2 and TRBJ2-3, is as follows: GAGVSQSPSNKVTEKGKDVELRCDPISGHTALYWYRQSLGQGLEFLIYFQGNSAPDKSGLPSDRFSAERTGGSVSTLTIQRTQQEDSAVYLCASSFLTSGTDTQYFGPGTRLTVL.

The chain employs TRBV6-5 and TRBJ2-5; 8 nucleotides line up with TRBD2. CDR3 size: 14 residues. The V and J ends lost 1 base and 5 bases, in that order; junction bases with no gene match: 3. Germline CDR1 is MNHEY and CDR2 is SVGAGI. CDR3 coding DNA: TGTGCCAGCAGTTACTTGGCTAGCGGGGAGACCCAGTACTTC. Protein: CASSYLASGETQYF.

This clone was seen a handful of times. V usage is TRBV7-2 and J usage is TRBJ1-2, with D hard to call. V lost 4 bases, J lost 6 bases, and 15 bases lay in between. Germline CDR1 reads SGHTA; CDR2 reads FQGNSA. CDR3 length: 14 amino acids. The CDR3 protein is CASSSDPPGNGYTF. CDR3 bases: TGTGCCAGCAGCTCCGACCCACCGGGGAATGGCTACACCTTC. Together with reference TRBV7-2 and TRBJ1-2, the CDR3 gives the full variable domain: GAGVSQSPSNKVTEKGKDVELRCDPISGHTALYWYRQSLGQGLEFLIYFQGNSAPDKSGLPSDRFSAERTGGSVSTLTIQRTQQEDSAVYLCASSSDPPGNGYTFGSGTRLTVV.

This chain links TRBV9 with TRBJ2-3, with 8 bases lining up with TRBD2. Trimming removed 4 bases from V and 0 bases from J; junction bases left unmatched: 4. The CDR3 spans 15 residues. Germline V gene data show CDR1 as SGDLS and CDR2 as YYNGEE. This CDR3 reads CASSSASGSTDTQYF. The CDR3 DNA is TGTGCCAGCAGCTCCGCTAGCGGGAGCACAGATACGCAGTATTTT.

The chain employs TRBV7-9 and TRBJ2-7; D gene unclear. Germline values: CDR1 SEHNR, CDR2 FQNEAQ (reference sequence). V was shortened by 1 base and J by 4 bases, with 11 bases between the two germline ends. The CDR3 is 14 amino acids. CDR3 protein: CASSLDGGRYEQYF. CDR3 nucleotides: TGTGCCAGCAGCTTAGATGGCGGAAGGTACGAGCAGTACTTC.

CDR3 region: CASSSNRGSTGELFF. The CDR3 DNA sequence: TGTGCCAGCAGTAGTAACAGGGGGAGTACCGGGGAGCTGTTTTTT. This rearrangement joins TRBV2 to TRBJ2-2; TRBD1 matches 8 bases. CDR3 size: 15 residues. Trimming removed 5 bases from V and 5 bases from J; junction bases left unmatched: 7. CDR1 is SNHLY and CDR2 is FYNNEI in the germline V gene.

This clone came up once. The chain has TRBV29-1 and TRBJ2-2; TRBD1 might be the D (5 bases). The length of the CDR3 is 12 residues. Germline CDR1 reads SQVTM; CDR2 reads ANQGSEA. The V end lost 8 bases, the J end lost 4 bases, and 11 bases lay between the germline ends. Written as DNA, the CDR3 is TGCAGCACCCAGGGATTCACCGGGGAGCTGTTTTTT. Its translation is CSTQGFTGELFF.

This clone was observed a handful of times. V and J are TRBV2 and TRBJ1-2; TRBD1 matches 8 bases. Germline V CDR1 and CDR2: SNHLY, FYNNEI. The junction had 13 bases not matched to a gene; V was cut back by 3 bases and J by 1 base. This CDR3 contains 18 residues. The CDR3 DNA is TGTGCCAGCAGTGAGAGGTCGACAGGGGCCCTCCTTAACTATGGCTACACCTTC. Its translation: CASSERSTGALLNYGYTF.

The rearrangement links TRBV7-2 to TRBJ1-5; TRBD1 might be the D (5 bases). The CDR3 length is 14 residues. V lost 1 base, J lost 5 bases, and 9 bases lay in between. From germline, CDR1 is SGHTA and CDR2 FQGNSA. In DNA form, the CDR3 reads TGTGCCAGCAGCTTAGGACAGTACGATCAGCCCCAGCATTTT. Translated, it gives CASSLGQYDQPQHF.

The gene calls are TRBV27 and TRBJ1-5, with a tentative D call TRBD1 (5 bases). The CDR3 extends over 14 amino acids. Germline values: CDR1 MNHEY, CDR2 SMNVEV (reference sequence). The ends were cut back, 10 bases at V and 5 bases at J, with 18 bases in the middle. CDR3 amino acids: CAKQPDGGDQPQHF. DNA for the CDR3: TGTGCCAAGCAACCTGATGGGGGGGATCAGCCCCAGCATTTT.

The V gene is TRBV5-4, the J gene TRBJ2-7; 7 nucleotides match TRBD1. This CDR3 has 14 residues. J was trimmed by 2 bases and V by 4 bases; bases with no gene match: 6. Germline V lookup: CDR1 SGHNT, CDR2 YYREEE (reference sequence). CDR3: CASSRGQATYEQYF. The CDR3 DNA sequence: TGTGCCAGCAGCCGTGGACAGGCCACCTACGAGCAGTACTTC.

The J gene is TRBJ1-5, the V gene TRBV15; D may be TRBD1 (6 bases). V lost 4 bases to trimming and J lost 5 bases, with 18 bases between them. Germline CDR1 is LNHNV and CDR2 is YYDKDF (reference sequence). The CDR3 sequence is 16 residues long. The CDR3 bases are TGTGCCACCAGCAAGGAAGCAGGGGCCCTAGATCAGCCCCAGCATTTT. This sequence encodes CATSKEAGALDQPQHF. The full variable domain, its missing parts supplied by reference TRBV15 and TRBJ1-5, is DAMVIQNPRYQVTQFGKPVTLSCSQTLNHNVMYWYQQKSSQAPKLLFHYYDKDFNNEADTPDNFQSRRPNTSFCFLDIRSPGLGDTAMYLCATSKEAGALDQPQHFGDGTRLSIL.